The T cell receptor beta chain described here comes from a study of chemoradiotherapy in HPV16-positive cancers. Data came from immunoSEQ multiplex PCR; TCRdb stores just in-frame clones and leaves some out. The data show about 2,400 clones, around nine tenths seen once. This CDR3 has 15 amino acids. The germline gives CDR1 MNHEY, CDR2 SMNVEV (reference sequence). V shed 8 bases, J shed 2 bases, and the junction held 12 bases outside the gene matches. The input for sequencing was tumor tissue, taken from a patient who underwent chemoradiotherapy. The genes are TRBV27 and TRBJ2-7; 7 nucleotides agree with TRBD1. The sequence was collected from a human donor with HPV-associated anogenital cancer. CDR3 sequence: CASGTDRDRTYEQYF. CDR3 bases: TGTGCCAGCGGTACCGACAGGGATCGAACCTACGAGCAGTACTTC.